The 11 T cell receptor beta chains below all came from one sample that was sequenced in a study of cytomegalovirus exposure and HLA in healthy donors. Both 60 Vbeta primers and 13 Jbeta primers went into the PCR. TCRdb keeps only in-frame clones here, not all; method: immunoSEQ multiplex PCR. The data show about 120,000 clones, approximately 8.6% seen once. The sample taken for sequencing was PBMCs. These receptors were collected from a woman aged 40-49 years in good health and CMV-seropositive.

Only a few counts were recorded for this clone. V gene TRBV30 combines with J gene TRBJ2-2; unclear D gene. The ends were cut back, 2 bases at V and 0 bases at J, with 10 bases in the middle. CDR1 is GTSNPN, CDR2 SVGIG, per germline (reference sequence). The CDR3 runs to 15 residues. In DNA, the CDR3 is TGTGCCTGGAGTACACAATCAGCGAACACCGGGGAGCTGTTTTTT. Translation: CAWSTQSANTGELFF. Full variable domain (rest looked up from reference TRBV30 and TRBJ2-2): SQTIHQWPATLVQPVGSPLSLECTVEGTSNPNLYWYRQAAGRGLQLLFYSVGIGQISSEVPQNLSASRPQDRQFILSSKKLLLSDSGFYLCAWSTQSANTGELFFGEGSRLTVL.

This clone was seen a few times. The chain couples TRBV18 to TRBJ1-1; D remains ambiguous. Germline V gene data show CDR1 as KGHSH and CDR2 as LQKENI. The CDR3 covers 14 residues. V gave up 4 bases and J gave up 5 bases, with 14 bases separating them. CDR3 nucleotide sequence: TGTGCCAGCTCACTAGGGAGAGGTAGTACTGAAGCTTTCTTT. Its protein is CASSLGRGSTEAFF.

This clone came up a few times. This chain links TRBV19 with TRBJ1-1; 8 bases line up with TRBD1. V was clipped by 7 bases and J by 6 bases; unmatched bases: 10. This CDR3 region has 14 residues. Looked up from germline, CDR1 is LNHDA and CDR2 is SQIVND (reference sequence). In nucleotides, the CDR3 is TGTGCCAGTACCGCAACAGGGGGGATCTCTGAAGCTTTCTTT. It is translated as CASTATGGISEAFF.

A few counts support this clone. The chain uses TRBV28 and TRBJ1-2; possibly TRBD1 for D (6 bases). The CDR3 spans 14 residues. The germline V and J ends were trimmed by 4 bases and 8 bases, with 17 bases remaining between them. Germline V gene data show CDR1 as MDHEN and CDR2 as SYDVKM. DNA of the CDR3: TGTGCCAGCAGTTCACAGGGAATCGAACGAGGCTACACCTTC. Translation: CASSSQGIERGYTF.

This chain joins TRBV5-4 and TRBJ2-1, with 10 bases that match TRBD2. V lost 3 bases to trimming and J lost 8 bases; unmatched junction nucleotides: 8. CDR1 is SGHNT and CDR2 is YYREEE in the germline V gene (reference sequence). This CDR3 region has 15 residues. The CDR3 nucleotides read TGTGCCAGCAGCTCACTAGCGGGGCGCAGCGATGAGCAGTTCTTC. Translation gives CASSSLAGRSDEQFF.

The rearrangement links TRBV4-1 to TRBJ2-4; a weak D match, TRBD2 (5 bases). Trimming took off 5 bases at V and 4 bases at J, with 21 bases between the two ends. CDR1 and CDR2 (germline): MGHRA, YSYEKL. This CDR3 spans 17 amino acids. The CDR3 region is CASSEGPLSPPKNIQYF. The CDR3, as DNA: TGCGCCAGCAGCGAGGGCCCCCTTTCACCCCCTAAAAACATTCAGTACTTC.

The V call is TRBV2, the J call TRBJ1-5; no definite D call. Germline CDR1 is SNHLY and CDR2 is FYNNEI. The germline V and J ends were trimmed by 1 base and 3 bases, with 7 bases remaining between them. CDR3 size: 14 residues. Here the CDR3 reads CASSEEAVNQPQHF. The CDR3 region has the DNA TGTGCCAGCAGTGAAGAGGCGGTCAATCAGCCCCAGCATTTT.

This clone was seen once. This chain uses TRBV28 with TRBJ2-7, with D possibly being TRBD2 (6 bases). Germline V CDR1 and CDR2: MDHEN, SYDVKM. Between the trimmed V and J ends, which lost 7 bases and 7 bases, there was a span of 20 bases. The length of the CDR3 is 14 residues. In DNA, the CDR3 is TGTGCCAGCACCCCCGGGACTTCTCTAGGGGAGCAGTACTTC. This codes for CASTPGTSLGEQYF.

This clone was counted between two and nine times. The chain couples TRBV7-8 to TRBJ2-3; 12 bases line up with TRBD2. Losses at the gene ends were 2 bases for V and 2 bases for J; bases not matched to a gene: 2. This CDR3 region has 16 residues. Germline lookup yields CDR1 SGHVS and CDR2 FQNEAQ. The CDR3 region has the DNA TGTGCCAGCAGCTTACGGACTAGCGGGGTCACAGATACGCAGTATTTT. It translates to CASSLRTSGVTDTQYF.

The chain joins TRBV10-1 to TRBJ1-4; no clear D gene. The CDR3 runs 13 residues. Germline lookup yields CDR1 WNHNN and CDR2 SYGVQD (reference sequence). Trimming left V 5 bases short and J 5 bases short, with 9 bases between. The CDR3 DNA follows: TGCGCCAGCAGTCTCCGGGAGAATGAAAAACTGTTTTTT. Translated, it gives CASSLRENEKLFF.

V gene TRBV11-2 combines with J gene TRBJ1-2; 7 nucleotides align to TRBD1. The CDR3 runs 14 residues. Germline assignment: CDR1 SGHAT and CDR2 FQNNGV. Trimming at V came to 4 bases and at J to 2 bases, leaving 4 bases not matched to a gene. CDR3 region: CASSSQGGNYGYTF. The CDR3 region has the DNA TGTGCCAGCAGCTCCCAGGGGGGCAACTATGGCTACACCTTC.